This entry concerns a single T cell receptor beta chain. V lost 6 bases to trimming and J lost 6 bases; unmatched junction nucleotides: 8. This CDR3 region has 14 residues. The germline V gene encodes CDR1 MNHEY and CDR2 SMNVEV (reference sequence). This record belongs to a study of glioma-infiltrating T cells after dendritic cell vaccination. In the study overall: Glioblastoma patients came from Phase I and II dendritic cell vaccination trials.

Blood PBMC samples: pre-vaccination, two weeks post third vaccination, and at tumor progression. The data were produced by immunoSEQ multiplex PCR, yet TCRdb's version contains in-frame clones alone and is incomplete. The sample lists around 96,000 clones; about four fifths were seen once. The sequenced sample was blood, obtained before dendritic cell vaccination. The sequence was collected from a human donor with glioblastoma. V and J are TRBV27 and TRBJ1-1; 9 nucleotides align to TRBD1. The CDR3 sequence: CASSRTGGGAEAFF. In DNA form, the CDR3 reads TGTGCCAGCAGCCGCACAGGGGGCGGGGCTGAAGCTTTCTTT.